A selection of T cell receptor beta chains follows, all from one sample in a study of tumor-infiltrating lymphocytes in oesophageal squamous cell carcinoma. Via MiXCR, TCRdb re-called the PCR reads, giving one row per CDR3 protein. The table shows about 19,000 distinct CDR3 sequences, with under 40% occurring only once. Input material: blood. The source is a male donor with esophageal squamous cell carcinoma. Both conserved end residues are part of each CDR3. The D gene is left open where the match is weak. The size field is filled for only some rows; it gives once, few, many or a size class.

cdr3_length	v_call	j_call	d_call	clone_size	cdr3_aa	cdr3_nt
18	TRBV7-9	TRBJ1-5	TRBD1	medium-sized	CASSSGTGDTLSNQPQHF	TGTGCCAGCAGTTCCGGGACAGGGGATACTCTGAGCAATCAGCCCCAGCATTTT
13	TRBV5-1	TRBJ2-3	.	many	CASSRPQADTQYF	TGCGCCAGCAGCCGGCCCCAGGCAGATACGCAGTATTTT
15	TRBV7-8	TRBJ1-5	.	medium-sized	CASSPSRSSNQPQHF	TGTGCCAGCAGCCCCAGCCGCAGCAGCAATCAGCCCCAGCATTTT
16	TRBV24-1	TRBJ2-1	.	.	CATSDWDSRTYNEQFF	TGTGCCACCAGTGATTGGGACTCCCGGACCTACAATGAGCAGTTCTTC
12	TRBV18	TRBJ2-7	.	many	CASSPQGAEQYF	TGTGCCAGCTCACCACAGGGAGCCGAGCAGTACTTC
16	TRBV7-2	TRBJ2-1	TRBD1	.	CASSPFRQGTYNEQFF	TGTGCCAGCAGCCCTTTCAGACAGGGGACCTACAATGAGCAGTTCTTC
15	TRBV7-6	TRBJ2-7	.	few	CASSLGVGNSYEQYF	TGTGCCAGCAGCTTAGGGGTCGGGAACTCCTACGAGCAGTACTTC
16	TRBV10-2	TRBJ2-2	TRBD2	.	CASLGQPGLATGELFF	TGCGCCAGCTTAGGACAACCGGGACTAGCAACCGGGGAGCTGTTTTTT
14	TRBV19	TRBJ1-1	.	many	CASMGLGGNTEAFF	TGTGCCAGTATGGGGTTGGGCGGGAACACTGAAGCTTTCTTT
16	TRBV7-6	TRBJ2-1	TRBD2	.	CASSLGTSGSYNEQFF	TGTGCCAGCAGCTTAGGGACTAGCGGCTCCTACAATGAGCAGTTCTTC
14	TRBV3-1	TRBJ1-1	TRBD1	.	CASSPGQGATEAFF	TGTGCCAGCAGCCCGGGACAGGGGGCAACTGAAGCTTTCTTT
14	TRBV7-9	TRBJ2-7	TRBD1	.	CASSHGQETYEQYF	TGTGCCAGCAGCCACGGACAGGAGACCTACGAGCAGTACTTC
14	TRBV7-2	TRBJ2-1	.	.	CASSAVSSYNEQFF	TGTGCCAGCAGCGCGGTTAGCTCCTACAATGAGCAGTTCTTC
14	TRBV10-2	TRBJ2-1	TRBD2	.	CASRVAGGEDEQFF	TGCGCCAGCAGGGTAGCGGGAGGGGAGGATGAGCAGTTCTTC
16	TRBV4-2	TRBJ2-3	.	many	CASSQGSSGPGDTQYF	TGTGCCAGCAGCCAAGGAAGTAGCGGCCCGGGGGATACGCAGTATTTT
16	TRBV5-1	TRBJ1-2	TRBD1	many	CASSSRPAGTGDGYTF	TGCGCCAGCAGCTCCCGACCAGCCGGGACAGGGGATGGCTACACCTTC
16	TRBV9	TRBJ1-3	.	.	CASSVGSGAFGNTIYF	TGTGCCAGCAGCGTAGGCTCGGGGGCCTTCGGAAACACCATATATTTT
14	TRBV12-3/TRBV12-4	TRBJ1-1	.	.	CASSLRGADTEAFF	TGTGCCAGCAGTTTACGGGGGGCGGACACTGAAGCTTTCTTT
11	TRBV7-2	TRBJ2-6	.	.	CASSLYSPLHF	TGTGCCAGCAGCTTATACTCACCCCTCCACTTC
15	TRBV6-6	TRBJ2-1	TRBD2	.	CASSHSGRNSYEQFF	TGTGCCAGCAGTCACAGCGGGAGGAATTCCTACGAGCAGTTCTTC
16	TRBV11-2	TRBJ2-3	TRBD1	.	CASSLDPGTVNSPLHF	TGTGCCAGCAGCTTAGATCCCGGGACAGTTAATTCACCCCTCCACTTC
12	TRBV28	TRBJ2-7	.	many	CASSPRLAEQYF	TGTGCCAGCAGTCCCCGTCTAGCCGAGCAGTACTTC
16	TRBV10-1	TRBJ2-3	.	many	CASSESTWAGRDTQYF	TGCGCCAGCAGTGAGTCGACGTGGGCCGGGAGAGATACGCAGTATTTT
17	TRBV7-4	TRBJ2-5	TRBD2	.	CASSFSIGTSGQETQYF	TGTGCCAGCAGCTTTTCCATCGGGACTAGCGGACAAGAGACCCAGTACTTC